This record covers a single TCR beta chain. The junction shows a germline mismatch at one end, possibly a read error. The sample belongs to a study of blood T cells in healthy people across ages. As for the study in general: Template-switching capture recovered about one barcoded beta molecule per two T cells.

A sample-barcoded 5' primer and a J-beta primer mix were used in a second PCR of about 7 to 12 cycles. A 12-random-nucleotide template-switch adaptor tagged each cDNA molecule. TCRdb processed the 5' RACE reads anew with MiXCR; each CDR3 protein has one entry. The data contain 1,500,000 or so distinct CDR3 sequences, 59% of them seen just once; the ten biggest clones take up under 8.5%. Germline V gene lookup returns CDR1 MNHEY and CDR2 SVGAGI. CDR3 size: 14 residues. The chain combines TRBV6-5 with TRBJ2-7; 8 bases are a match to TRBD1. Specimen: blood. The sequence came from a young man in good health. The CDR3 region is CASSYSAGGSEQYF. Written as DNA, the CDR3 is TGTGCCAGTAGTTACTCTGCAGGGGGCAGCGAGCAGTACTTC.